A selection of T cell receptor beta chains follows, all from one sample in a study of T cell responses to AZD1222 COVID-19 vaccine. Repertoires were generated with immunoSEQ multiplex PCR, while TCRdb's copy carries only in-frame clones and drops some. The repertoire includes more than 120,000 clones, around 90% of them detected once, and 1.5% to 2% sits in the top ten. The material was peripheral blood, obtained 28 days after the second AZD1222 dose. The source of these receptors is an adult who received the AZD1222 COVID-19 vaccine. Each CDR3 is given with its conserved first and last residue. D genes are given only for firm matches. Expanded clones are given a class, and other clones once, few, many or no size at all.

d_gene	v_gene	abundance	j_gene	len	CDR3nt	CDR3aa
TRBD2	TRBV24-1	-	TRBJ2-1	18	TGTGCCACCAGTGACCGCAGGACTAGCGGGAGATCCTTGGAGGAGCAGTTCTTC	CATSDRRTSGRSLEEQFF
-	TRBV27	once	TRBJ2-1	13	TGTGCCAGCAGTTCATATGGGGGTGGTGAGCAGTTCTTC	CASSSYGGGEQFF
-	TRBV4-2	-	TRBJ2-3	14	TGTGCCAGCAGCCGGAGAACAGGGACAGATACGCAGTATTTT	CASSRRTGTDTQYF
-	TRBV6-5	-	TRBJ1-1	15	TGTGCCAGCAGTATACAGGCAAAATTGAACACTGAAGCTTTCTTT	CASSIQAKLNTEAFF
-	TRBV7-9	-	TRBJ2-1	13	TGTGCCAGCAGCTTCCCGGATGGCAATGAGCAGTTCTTC	CASSFPDGNEQFF
TRBD1	TRBV6-2/TRBV6-3	-	TRBJ1-3	15	TGTGCCAGCAGTGACGCCGGGACAGGAGGAAACACCATATATTTT	CASSDAGTGGNTIYF
-	TRBV10-3	-	TRBJ1-1	13	TGTGCCATCAACGCCCTAGTGAACACTGAAGCTTTCTTT	CAINALVNTEAFF
TRBD1	TRBV11-2	-	TRBJ1-2	14	TGTGCCAGCAGCAGCGCCGGGACAGGCTATGGCTACACCTTC	CASSSAGTGYGYTF
TRBD2	TRBV7-2	-	TRBJ2-7	17	TGTGCCAGCAGCTTAGGGGGGACTAGCGGGAGCCAGTACGAGCAGTACTTC	CASSLGGTSGSQYEQYF
-	TRBV12-3/TRBV12-4	-	TRBJ2-5	13	TGTGCCAGCAGTTTAGCGGGCATGGGGACCCAGTACTTC	CASSLAGMGTQYF